The subject of this entry is one T cell receptor beta chain. Antigen specificity is unknown. This entry belongs to a study of blood T cells in healthy people across ages. The CDR3 loop spans 15 amino acids. The ends were cut back, 1 base at V and 9 bases at J, with 16 bases in the middle. From germline, CDR1 is LGHNA and CDR2 YSLEER. Points from the study as a whole: The long-lived group displayed more naive CD4+ cells, plus higher diversity, than the aged donors did. Strong correlation linked observed beta diversity and percent naive T cells. Older age coincided with a roughly linear decline in TCR beta diversity per million T cells.

A sample-barcoded 5' primer and a J-beta primer mix were used in a second PCR of about 6 to 12 cycles. Sequencing of every sample gave 3 million or more CDR3-containing paired-end reads. TCRdb re-called the 5' RACE reads with MiXCR, one entry per CDR3 protein. The sample gives 1.5 million to 1.8 million distinct CDR3 sequences, around 40% of which show up once; under 5% is in the top ten. The sequence derives from a woman between 18 and 29 years old in good health. This chain uses TRBV4-3 with TRBJ1-5; D may be TRBD1 (6 bases). The sample consisted of blood. The DNA for the CDR3 is TGCGCCAGCAGCCAAGTCCTAGGGGGGGTCGCGCCCCAGCATTTT. Its translation: CASSQVLGGVAPQHF.